This TCR beta chain was identified during a study of Ad26.COV2.S vaccination and SARS-CoV-2 variants. The CDR3 contains 11 residues. With 3 bases clipped from V and 11 bases from J, the junction kept 5 bases outside the gene matches. Germline-derived CDR1 and CDR2 are DFQATT and SNEGSKA (reference sequence). General study results and limits: A substantial breadth of spike-specific CD8+ and CD4+ T cell responses after vaccination has been reported.

Clones were sequenced by immunoSEQ multiplex PCR, and TCRdb holds only the in-frame ones, with some missing. This table has roughly 380,000 clones, roughly 81% appearing once. Treatment meaning: around 19 received Ad26.COV2.S at low or high dose, single or two shots; several received placebo; per-sample allocation not given. The samples were gathered on day 63 after the first injection of vaccine or placebo. Comments on this clone: Its antigen is not identified.

V and J are TRBV20-1 and TRBJ2-7; 9 bases map to TRBD2. This receptor was identified in a person aged 18-65 years who received the Ad26.COV2.S COVID-19 vaccine or a placebo. This material consisted of peripheral blood, taken in a trial of Ad26.COV2.S vaccine versus placebo. CDR3 region: CSARSGGREYF. The CDR3 nucleotides read TGCAGTGCTAGGAGCGGGGGGCGCGAGTACTTC.